The 31 T cell receptor beta chains below come from one sample, sequenced in a study of metastatic and nonmetastatic thyroid tumors (dated by TCRdb to about 2020). Before undergoing thyroid surgery, none of the patients had been given any kind of treatment. Libraries came from PCR. These reads were obtained on an Illumina HiSeq 4000. TCRdb took the public reads, trimmed them with fastp at Q25, ran MiXCR for clone calling and kept in-frame beta chains. The sample profile shows roughly 75,000 clones; roughly an eighth of them were found once. Around 9% of the sample is in the top ten clones. Sequenced sample: tumor tissue. The receptor set was obtained from a female donor with papillary thyroid cancer or a benign thyroid nodule (not recorded which). Some clones in this sample may be carry-over from other donors' samples.

A remark on this clone: A much larger clone lies a single base off, so this may be a read error. Different DNA sequences within this sample yield the same CDR3. This chain joins TRBV30 and TRBJ1-2, with D maybe TRBD1 (6 bases). Germline CDR1 is GTSNPN and CDR2 is SVGIG (reference sequence). This CDR3 spans 15 amino acids. Written as DNA, the CDR3 is TGTGCCTGGAGTAGAGGGACATCCATGTTACGTGGCTACACCTTT. It specifies CAWSRGTSMLRGYTF.

This clone has a count of ten or more. This chain uses TRBV12-3 or TRBV12-4 with TRBJ1-4; D gene ambiguous. Deletions cut 7 bases from V and 2 bases from J, with 11 bases between. This CDR3 has 14 residues. CDR3 in amino acids: CASTELGTNEKLFF. CDR3 bases: TGTGCCAGCACCGAGTTGGGGACTAATGAAAAACTGTTTTTT.

This clone showed up many times. The V and J genes are TRBV20-1 and TRBJ1-5, with 12 bases identical to TRBD1. The CDR3 spans 16 residues. Germline assignment: CDR1 DFQATT and CDR2 SNEGSKA (reference sequence). The J segment lost 2 bases and the V segment lost 2 bases, leaving 4 bases of the junction unmatched. CDR3 nucleotides: TGCAGTGCTAGATCGGGACAGGGGGCCGGCAATCAGCCCCAGCATTTT. This gives the protein CSARSGQGAGNQPQHF.

The chain combines TRBV5-4 with TRBJ2-3; D is unresolved. The CDR3 spans 14 residues. Germline CDR1 SGHNT, CDR2 YYREEE (reference sequence). The V end lost 3 bases, the J end lost 0 bases, and 8 bases lay between the germline ends. The CDR3 nucleotides read TGTGCCAGCAGCTCGCCACTCAGCACAGATACGCAGTATTTT. Protein sequence: CASSSPLSTDTQYF.

This clone has ten or more counts. The chain carries TRBV20-1 and TRBJ1-2; TRBD1 is a possible D gene (6 bases). Germline CDR1 DFQATT, CDR2 SNEGSKA (reference sequence). CDR3 length equals 12 residues. The V gene lost 0 bases and the J gene lost 6 bases, with 8 bases spanning the gap. CDR3 sequence: CSARDWTDGYTF. In DNA, the CDR3 is TGCAGTGCTAGAGATTGGACAGATGGCTACACCTTC.

The chain links TRBV5-4 to TRBJ2-1; tentatively, D is TRBD2 (6 bases). CDR1 SGHNT and CDR2 YYREEE come from the germline V gene (reference sequence). V dropped 0 bases and J dropped 6 bases, with 13 bases sitting between them. CDR3 size: 15 residues. In DNA, the CDR3 is TGTGCCAGCAGCTTGGTGATAGGGCGGGGCAATGAGCAGTTCTTC. This gives the protein CASSLVIGRGNEQFF.

The sample holds a few counts of this clone. A read error may be the cause here, since a much bigger clone is one base away. Distinct nucleotide sequences in the sample also encode this CDR3. J is TRBJ2-1 and V is TRBV6-1, with 13 positions matching TRBD2. The CDR3 spans 14 residues. V was clipped by 10 bases and J by 7 bases; unmatched bases: 7. The germline gives CDR1 MNHNS, CDR2 SASEGT. In nucleotides, the CDR3 is TGTGCCACCCAACTAGCGGGGGGGCCGAATGAGCAGTTCTTC. Its translation is CATQLAGGPNEQFF.

This chain uses TRBV11-2 with TRBJ1-1; maybe TRBD1 (5 bases). Germline loops: CDR1 SGHAT, CDR2 FQNNGV. V lost 2 bases and J 2 bases, leaving 12 bases between the germline ends. There are 15 residues in the CDR3. For the CDR3, the DNA is TGTGCCAGCAGCTTAAGGAGACAGCCCAACACTGAAGCTTTCTTT. Its translation: CASSLRRQPNTEAFF.

This clone was observed many times. The V call is TRBV12-3 or TRBV12-4, the J call TRBJ2-1; 7 nucleotides align to TRBD2. The CDR3 extends over 15 amino acids. The trim removed 7 bases at V and 0 bases at J, leaving 6 bases unmatched. The CDR3 DNA reads TGTGCCAGCAAACAAGCGGGACCCTCCTACAATGAGCAGTTCTTC. Translation gives CASKQAGPSYNEQFF.

By share of the sample, this clone is medium-sized. This chain uses TRBV20-1 with TRBJ1-2; 7 bases align to TRBD1. CDR3 length equals 12 residues. V lost 5 bases to trimming and J lost 4 bases; unmatched junction nucleotides: 4. Germline V gene data show CDR1 as DFQATT and CDR2 as SNEGSKA (reference sequence). CDR3 DNA: TGCAGTGCTTCGGACAGGAGCTATGGCTACACCTTC. This gives the protein CSASDRSYGYTF.

This clone was recorded a few times. Given a much more abundant clone one base away, this may be a read error. This chain connects TRBV19 to TRBJ1-2; D uncertain. The CDR3 spans 12 residues. CDR1 LNHDA and CDR2 SQIVND come from the germline V gene (reference sequence). Trimming left V 7 bases short and J 2 bases short, with 8 bases between. The DNA for the CDR3 is TGTGCCAGTAAAGATAGCAACTATGGCTACACCTTC. It yields the protein CASKDSNYGYTF.

This clone was recorded many times. The chain joins TRBV27 to TRBJ2-7; TRBD2 is a possible D gene (6 bases). This CDR3 is built from 14 residues. Trimming removed 4 bases at V and 4 bases at J, with 14 bases between. Germline V gene lookup returns CDR1 MNHEY and CDR2 SMNVEV (reference sequence). In nucleotides, the CDR3 is TGTGCCAGCAGTTCTTATAGCGGTACTTACGAGCAGTACTTC. Protein sequence: CASSSYSGTYEQYF.

This clone has at least ten counts. Since no conserved phenylalanine or tryptophan closes the CDR3, a read error is the likely cause. The DNA is omitted, as the CDR3 cannot be located on it reliably, and the CDR3 follows TCRdb's listing. V is TRBV9 and J is TRBJ1-6; the DNA was not used to check the table's D call, TRBD1. The germline V gene encodes CDR1 SGDLS and CDR2 YYNGEE. The CDR3 length is 10 residues, termini included. CDR3 sequence reads: CASSALTRGL.

This clone was found a few times. The chain employs TRBV25-1 and TRBJ1-2; 10 bases are shared with TRBD1. Germline-derived CDR1 and CDR2 are MGHDK and SYGVNS. CDR3 length equals 14 residues. V lost 3 bases and J lost 8; bases outside the gene matches: 6. This chain's CDR3 is CASSDPGTGAGYTF. The DNA for the CDR3 is TGTGCCAGCAGTGACCCCGGGACAGGGGCCGGCTACACCTTC.

This clone occurred many times. The chain combines TRBV19 with TRBJ2-3, with D tentatively TRBD2 (5 bases). This CDR3 comprises 15 residues. V was trimmed by 4 bases and J by 3 bases, leaving 14 bases between them. Germline CDR1 and CDR2: LNHDA and SQIVND (reference sequence). Written as DNA, the CDR3 is TGTGCCAGTAGTACCGGACTCCCCTTAACAGATACGCAGTATTTT. Amino acids: CASSTGLPLTDTQYF.

About this clone: The germline gene is not matched at one end of the junction; a read error may be the cause. The V call is TRBV6-5, the J call TRBJ1-6; TRBD1 matches at 8 bases. CDR1 and CDR2 (germline): MNHEY, SVGAGI. CDR3 length equals 13 residues. The CDR3 is CASISDRDTPLHF. Written as DNA, the CDR3 is TGTGCCAGCATTTCGGACAGGGACACACCCCTCCACTTC.

This clone appeared many times. J is TRBJ2-7 and V is TRBV30; 10 nucleotides line up with TRBD2. Looked up from germline, CDR1 is GTSNPN and CDR2 is SVGIG (reference sequence). CDR3 size: 10 residues. CDR3 DNA sequence: TGTGCCCACCCCCCAGCGGGAGGGCGCGTC. Translating it yields CAHPPAGGRV.

A note on this clone: A much more abundant neighbour one base away suggests this may be a read error. The J gene is TRBJ2-3, the V gene TRBV14; D call uncertain. The CDR3 is 15 amino acids. Deletions cut 2 bases from V and 2 bases from J, with 11 bases between. Per the germline V gene, CDR1 is SGHDN and CDR2 is FVKESK. The CDR3 region is CASSQRPWITDTQYF. CDR3 DNA sequence: TGTGCCAGCAGCCAAAGGCCCTGGATCACAGATACGCAGTATTTT. Full variable domain (rest looked up from reference TRBV14 and TRBJ2-3): EAGVTQFPSHSVIEKGQTVTLRCDPISGHDNLYWYRRVMGKEIKFLLHFVKESKQDESGMPNNRFLAERTGGTYSTLKVQPAELEDSGVYFCASSQRPWITDTQYFGPGTRLTVL.

This clone was recorded at least ten times. The V gene is TRBV6-2 or TRBV6-3, the J gene TRBJ2-1; possible D gene TRBD2, 6 bases. CDR3 length: 15 amino acids. The V end lost 4 bases, the J end lost 1 base, and 11 bases lay between the germline ends. Germline CDR1 and CDR2: MNHEY and SVGEGT. The CDR3 loop is CASSLTRWSYNEQFF. DNA of the CDR3: TGTGCCAGCAGTTTGACTAGGTGGTCCTACAATGAGCAGTTCTTC.

This clone showed up many times. The chain is built from TRBV15 and TRBJ2-4; D is tentatively TRBD1 or TRBD2 (5 bases each). Deletions cut 8 bases from V and 8 bases from J, with 19 bases between. Per the germline V gene, CDR1 is LNHNV and CDR2 is YYDKDF (reference sequence). The CDR3 totals 14 residues. Here the CDR3 reads CATGPGYGADIQYF. The CDR3 DNA sequence: TGTGCCACCGGCCCAGGGTACGGGGCGGACATTCAGTACTTC.

Comments on this clone: A read error may be the cause here, since a much bigger clone is one base away. The chain couples TRBV4-2 to TRBJ2-3; TRBD2 is a possible D gene (6 bases). Germline V gives CDR1 LGHNA, CDR2 YNFKEQ. The CDR3 is 15 residues long. CDR3 nucleotides: TGTGCCAGCATCCAAGCCGGGACTAGCACAGATACGCAGTATTTT. Its translation: CASIQAGTSTDTQYF.

This clone was counted many times. The chain has TRBV7-2 and TRBJ2-2; 12 positions match TRBD1. CDR3 length: 16 amino acids. From germline, CDR1 is SGHTA and CDR2 FQGNSA. V was pared by 6 bases and J by 5 bases, with 7 bases of the junction left unmatched. Here the CDR3 DNA reads TGTGCCAGCAGGCTGGGACAGGGGGCGATAACCGGGGAGCTGTTTTTT. Its translation: CASRLGQGAITGELFF.

This clone was seen repeatedly, ten times or more. The gene calls are TRBV29-1 and TRBJ2-3, with 7 bases identical to TRBD2. Unmatched junction bases numbered 17, after V lost 6 bases and J lost 8 bases. The CDR3 is 15 amino acids. The germline gives CDR1 SQVTM, CDR2 ANQGSEA. The CDR3 here is CSVGEGLFILGTQYF. In DNA, the CDR3 is TGCAGCGTGGGGGAGGGACTGTTTATTTTAGGTACGCAGTATTTT.

This clone occurred a few times. With a much larger clone just one base away, this may be a read error. The chain links TRBV9 to TRBJ1-5, with unresolved D. The CDR3 extends over 16 amino acids. Germline V gene sequence: CDR1 SGDLS, CDR2 YYNGEE. Trimming cost V 1 base and J 0 bases, with 11 bases left between them. The CDR3 bases are TGTGCCAGCAGCGTATACGGGAGCTATAGCAATCAGCCCCAGCATTTT. Residues: CASSVYGSYSNQPQHF.

This clone was seen many times. The V and J genes are TRBV11-3 and TRBJ1-4, with unresolved D. V gave up 2 bases and J gave up 7 bases, with 14 bases separating them. Germline V gives CDR1 SGHNT, CDR2 YENEEA. The CDR3 is 15 amino acids. CDR3 bases: TGTGCCAGCAGCTTACGGGGAGTGATTGGTGAAAAACTGTTTTTT. Protein product: CASSLRGVIGEKLFF.

This clone was seen ten or more times. V usage is TRBV18 and J usage is TRBJ1-3; 10 positions match TRBD1. Germline V gene lookup returns CDR1 KGHSH and CDR2 LQKENI. The CDR3 sequence is 20 residues long. The V gene end was trimmed by 3 bases and the J gene end by 0 bases; junction bases not matched to a gene: 14. DNA of the CDR3: TGTGCCAGCTCACCGTCAGGGACAGGGGCGTTCTCGAGCTCTGGAAACACCATATATTTT. Translation: CASSPSGTGAFSSSGNTIYF.

There are many counts of this clone. This chain links TRBV20-1 with TRBJ2-5; D may be TRBD2 (5 bases). The CDR3 contains 15 residues. V was trimmed by 4 bases and J by 7 bases, leaving 22 bases between them. Germline lookup yields CDR1 DFQATT and CDR2 SNEGSKA (reference sequence). This chain's CDR3 is CSAKVMITGSVTQYF. The CDR3 DNA sequence: TGCAGTGCTAAGGTCATGATTACGGGATCCGTGACCCAGTACTTC.

This clone was seen more than once but under ten times. This sequence joins TRBV27 and TRBJ2-6, with 9 bases matching TRBD1. Germline-derived CDR1 and CDR2 are MNHEY and SMNVEV (reference sequence). The CDR3 is made up of 17 amino acids. J lost 0 bases, V lost 5 bases, and 5 bases had no gene match. As DNA, the CDR3 is TGTGCCAGCAGTCCACAGGGGGCGAGCTCTGGGGCCAACGTCCTGACTTTC. Translating it yields CASSPQGASSGANVLTF.

This clone was picked up many times. The chain employs TRBV6-1 and TRBJ1-4; D unclear. This CDR3 is 15 amino acids long. V dropped 3 bases and J dropped 5 bases, with 13 bases sitting between them. Germline CDR1 is MNHNS and CDR2 is SASEGT. The CDR3 reads CASSDPPPENEKLFF. CDR3 nucleotides: TGTGCCAGCAGTGACCCACCTCCAGAGAATGAAAAACTGTTTTTT.

This clone has a count of ten or more. The gene calls are TRBV28 and TRBJ2-7; TRBD1 matches at 7 bases. Germline V lookup: CDR1 MDHEN, CDR2 SYDVKM. The CDR3 runs 14 residues. The V and J ends lost 4 bases and 6 bases, in that order; junction bases with no gene match: 9. CDR3 nucleotide sequence: TGTGCCAGCAGTTCCCCGGCGACAGGGCGCGAGCAGTACTTC. Protein: CASSSPATGREQYF.

This clone was seen repeatedly, ten times or more. J is TRBJ2-3 and V is TRBV12-3 or TRBV12-4, with no clear D. V was trimmed by 1 base and J by 4 bases, leaving 3 bases between them. The CDR3 spans 12 residues. The CDR3 sequence: CASSLGSDTQYF. The CDR3 DNA follows: TGTGCCAGCAGTTTAGGGTCAGATACGCAGTATTTT.